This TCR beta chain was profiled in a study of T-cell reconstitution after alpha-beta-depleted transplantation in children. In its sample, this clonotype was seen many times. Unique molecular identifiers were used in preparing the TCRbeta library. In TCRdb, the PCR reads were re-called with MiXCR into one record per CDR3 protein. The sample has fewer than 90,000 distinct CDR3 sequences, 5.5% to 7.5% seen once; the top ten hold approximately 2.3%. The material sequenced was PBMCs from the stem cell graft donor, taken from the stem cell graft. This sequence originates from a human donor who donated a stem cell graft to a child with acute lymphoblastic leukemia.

The CDR3 DNA follows: TGTGCCACCAGCAGAGATCACCCGGGACTAGCGGGAGCCGCCTACGAGCAGTACTTC. This sequence encodes CATSRDHPGLAGAAYEQYF. The rearrangement links TRBV15 to TRBJ2-7; 14 nucleotides align to TRBD2. This CDR3 is built from 19 residues. Looked up from germline, CDR1 is LNHNV and CDR2 is YYDKDF (reference sequence). V dropped 0 bases and J dropped 2; count of bases not matched to a gene: 9.